A single sample gave rise to the 26 T cell receptor beta chains below, sequenced in a study of technical replicates of blood from several donors. The data were produced by immunoSEQ multiplex PCR, yet TCRdb's version contains in-frame clones alone and is incomplete. The table includes around 93,000 clones, just under 95% detected once. The sequencing input was T cells isolated from PBMCs. These receptors came from a human donor in good health.

The chain carries TRBV15 and TRBJ2-7; D perhaps matches TRBD2 (6 bases). This CDR3 contains 14 residues. From germline, CDR1 is LNHNV and CDR2 YYDKDF (reference sequence). V shed 1 base and J shed 5 bases, with 12 bases lying between them. The DNA for the CDR3 is TGTGCCACCAGCAGAGGTCTAGCGAACAACGAGCAGTACTTC. Encoded protein: CATSRGLANNEQYF. Supplemented by reference TRBV15 and TRBJ2-7, the full variable domain reads DAMVIQNPRYQVTQFGKPVTLSCSQTLNHNVMYWYQQKSSQAPKLLFHYYDKDFNNEADTPDNFQSRRPNTSFCFLDIRSPGLGDTAMYLCATSRGLANNEQYFGPGTRLTVT.

V and J are TRBV4-1 and TRBJ2-6; TRBD1 might be the D (6 bases). Trimming pared 0 bases from V and 0 bases from J, leaving 15 bases between. The CDR3 is 19 residues long. Germline CDR1 MGHRA, CDR2 YSYEKL. The CDR3 reads CASSQEGRDTPSGANVLTF. The CDR3 nucleotides are TGCGCCAGCAGCCAAGAGGGCAGGGACACCCCCTCTGGGGCCAACGTCCTGACTTTC.

The chain couples TRBV7-2 to TRBJ1-5; D might be TRBD1 (6 bases). CDR3 size: 13 residues. V shed 5 bases and J shed 2 bases, with 7 bases lying between them. CDR1 and CDR2 from the germline V gene are SGHTA and FQGNSA. The CDR3 DNA sequence: TGTGCCAGCAGCCCAGGGGGCAATCAGCCCCAGCATTTT. It translates to CASSPGGNQPQHF.

This clone has a single count. The chain carries TRBV27 and TRBJ2-7; D gene unclear. Germline V CDR1 and CDR2: MNHEY, SMNVEV (reference sequence). V was trimmed by 10 bases and J by 3 bases, leaving 10 bases between them. The CDR3 extends over 11 amino acids. The CDR3 reads CATRTGYEQYF. CDR3 sequence (DNA): TGTGCCACCAGGACGGGCTACGAGCAGTACTTC.

The rearrangement uses TRBV7-9 and TRBJ1-1; D is unclear. This CDR3 is built from 15 residues. V gave up 1 base and J gave up 1 base, with 10 bases separating them. Germline V gives CDR1 SEHNR, CDR2 FQNEAQ (reference sequence). The CDR3 sequence: CASSLGGYGNTEAFF. In DNA, the CDR3 is TGTGCCAGCAGCTTAGGAGGATATGGGAACACTGAAGCTTTCTTT.

The CDR3 loop is CASSQAEAGVAYEQYF. The CDR3 DNA sequence: TGTGCCAGCAGCCAGGCCGAAGCGGGAGTGGCCTACGAGCAGTACTTC. This chain uses TRBV4-2 with TRBJ2-7; 8 nucleotides agree with TRBD2. Trimming took 3 bases from V and 2 from J; bases not matched to a gene: 9. The germline gives CDR1 LGHNA, CDR2 YNFKEQ. The CDR3 contains 16 residues.

This sequence joins TRBV5-1 and TRBJ1-1; possibly TRBD1 for D (5 bases). The CDR3 covers 13 residues. Germline CDR1 and CDR2: SGHRS and YFSETQ. Trimming left V 4 bases short and J 10 bases short, with 17 bases between. The CDR3 DNA sequence: TGCGCCAGCAGCCTACTCCGGGACTTTCCAGCTTTCTTT. This translates into CASSLLRDFPAFF.

This chain uses TRBV4-1 with TRBJ2-1; D is perhaps TRBD1 (6 bases). V was clipped by 3 bases and J by 8 bases, with 14 bases between them. Per germline, CDR1 MGHRA and CDR2 YSYEKL. CDR3 length: 14 amino acids. The CDR3, as DNA: TGCGCCAGCAGCCAGACCGGGACAAACCATGAGCAGTTCTTC. It codes for CASSQTGTNHEQFF.

The V call is TRBV27, the J call TRBJ2-3, with D perhaps matching TRBD1 (5 bases). Deletions cut 8 bases from V and 6 bases from J, with 12 bases between. This CDR3 is 12 amino acids long. Germline CDR1 MNHEY, CDR2 SMNVEV (reference sequence). CDR3 sequence reads: CASSPGWDTQYF. The CDR3 region has the DNA TGTGCCAGCTCCCCAGGGTGGGATACGCAGTATTTT.

The CDR3 region has the DNA TGTGCCAGCAGCTTAGCGGGAAGCGCCTACAATGAGCAGTTCTTC. It yields the protein CASSLAGSAYNEQFF. The chain employs TRBV6-1 and TRBJ2-1; TRBD2 aligns across 8 bases. Germline V gene lookup returns CDR1 MNHNS and CDR2 SASEGT. The J segment lost 2 bases and the V segment lost 6 bases, leaving 6 bases of the junction unmatched. This CDR3 comprises 15 residues.

A single count supports this clone. The chain links TRBV4-1 to TRBJ2-5, with TRBD1 matching 11 bases. The CDR3 covers 14 residues. Unmatched junction bases numbered 0, after V lost 3 bases and J lost 3 bases. In germline, CDR1 is MGHRA, CDR2 YSYEKL. The CDR3 reads CASSQGQGEETQYF. The CDR3 nucleotides read TGCGCCAGCAGCCAGGGACAGGGGGAAGAGACCCAGTACTTC.

The chain carries TRBV9 and TRBJ1-1, with 9 positions matching TRBD1. The CDR3 runs to 14 residues. Germline CDR1 reads SGDLS; CDR2 reads YYNGEE. V gave up 4 bases and J gave up 3 bases; unmatched junction bases: 4. The DNA for the CDR3 is TGTGCCAGCAGCTTTCGGACAGGGGACACTGAAGCTTTCTTT. Protein product: CASSFRTGDTEAFF.

The chain is built from TRBV18 and TRBJ2-1; possibly TRBD2 for D (5 bases). CDR1 is KGHSH and CDR2 is LQKENI in the germline V gene. The CDR3 length is 13 residues. The V gene lost 3 bases and the J gene lost 10 bases, with 13 bases spanning the gap. The CDR3 bases are TGTGCCAGCTCACCTACCGAGGGTGGCGAGCAGTTCTTC. Protein product: CASSPTEGGEQFF.

V usage is TRBV14 and J usage is TRBJ2-7; 8 bases line up with TRBD1. Germline V gives CDR1 SGHDN, CDR2 FVKESK. V shed 1 base, J shed 4 bases, and the junction held 6 bases outside the gene matches. The CDR3 has 15 residues. The CDR3: CASSQGDRPTYEQYF. In DNA, the CDR3 is TGTGCCAGCAGCCAAGGGGACAGGCCGACGTACGAGCAGTACTTC.

The J gene is TRBJ2-7, the V gene TRBV4-1; D remains ambiguous. V lost 2 bases and J 5 bases, leaving 13 bases between the germline ends. The CDR3 consists of 14 residues. The V gene's germline CDR1 is MGHRA and CDR2 YSYEKL. The CDR3 protein is CASSQTLGFNEQYF. The CDR3 DNA reads TGCGCCAGCAGCCAAACTCTCGGGTTCAACGAGCAGTACTTC.

The chain has TRBV19 and TRBJ2-7, with D possibly TRBD2 on 6 matching bases. Germline CDR1 LNHDA, CDR2 SQIVND (reference sequence). V gave up 5 bases and J gave up 0 bases, with 11 bases separating them. This CDR3 region has 14 residues. CDR3 loop: CASSQAGSSYEQYF. DNA for the CDR3: TGTGCCAGTAGTCAGGCGGGAAGCTCCTACGAGCAGTACTTC.

The V gene is TRBV30, the J gene TRBJ1-1; D may be TRBD1 (6 bases). Trimming cost V 5 bases and J 8 bases, with 12 bases left between them. In germline, CDR1 is GTSNPN, CDR2 SVGIG (reference sequence). This CDR3 is built from 11 residues. CDR3 sequence (DNA): TGTGCCTGGGTTATGGGGACAGAAGCTTTCTTT. This gives the protein CAWVMGTEAFF. The variable domain in full, completed from reference TRBV30 and TRBJ1-1, reads SQTIHQWPATLVQPVGSPLSLECTVEGTSNPNLYWYRQAAGRGLQLLFYSVGIGQISSEVPQNLSASRPQDRQFILSSKKLLLSDSGFYLCAWVMGTEAFFGQGTRLTVV.

The chain couples TRBV29-1 to TRBJ2-3; 8 bases agree with TRBD2. Looked up from germline, CDR1 is SQVTM and CDR2 is ANQGSEA. The CDR3 is 14 amino acids. V shed 6 bases, J shed 4 bases, and the junction held 9 bases outside the gene matches. The CDR3, as DNA: TGCAGCGTACAAGCCGGACTAGCCCCAGATACGCAGTATTTT. It translates to CSVQAGLAPDTQYF.

The J gene is TRBJ1-2, the V gene TRBV5-1; 7 positions agree with TRBD1. CDR1 is SGHRS and CDR2 is YFSETQ in the germline V gene. The CDR3 covers 15 residues. V lost 3 bases to trimming and J lost 6 bases; unmatched junction nucleotides: 11. The CDR3 loop reads CASSSGTDLVHGYTF. The CDR3 DNA sequence: TGCGCCAGCAGCTCCGGGACAGACCTGGTACATGGCTACACCTTC.

This clone appeared a single time. The V call is TRBV19, the J call TRBJ2-7; D possibly corresponds to TRBD2 (7 bases). The germline V gene has CDR1 LNHDA and CDR2 SQIVND (reference sequence). The CDR3 extends over 14 amino acids. Deletions cut 5 bases from V and 3 bases from J, with 14 bases between. The CDR3 DNA follows: TGTGCCAGTAGTCGGGGGCGGGACTACTACGAGCAGTACTTC. Translated, it gives CASSRGRDYYEQYF.

The chain carries TRBV10-3 and TRBJ2-3; the match to TRBD2 covers 7 bases. Trimming removed 6 bases from V and 5 bases from J; junction bases left unmatched: 5. The CDR3 sequence is 13 residues long. The germline V gene has CDR1 ENHRY and CDR2 SYGVKD. The CDR3 here is CAIRSGNEDTQYF. CDR3 DNA sequence: TGTGCCATCAGGAGCGGGAACGAAGATACGCAGTATTTT.

The V gene is TRBV5-1, the J gene TRBJ2-4; D uncertain. This CDR3 comprises 14 residues. Per germline, CDR1 SGHRS and CDR2 YFSETQ. V was pared by 4 bases and J by 0 bases, with 8 bases between. CDR3 amino acids: CASSETLAKNIQYF. CDR3 in DNA: TGCGCCAGCAGCGAGACACTAGCCAAAAACATTCAGTACTTC.

The table lists this clone with a few counts. This chain links TRBV7-9 with TRBJ2-4, with 7 bases aligning to TRBD2. This CDR3 region has 18 residues. CDR1 is SEHNR and CDR2 is FQNEAQ in the germline V gene (reference sequence). V was pared by 0 bases and J by 5 bases, with 13 bases of the junction left unmatched. CDR3 sequence (DNA): TGTGCCAGCAGCTTAGCCCCCCAGGGACGGGAGGAGGAAAACATTCAGTACTTC. It yields the protein CASSLAPQGREEENIQYF.

The gene calls are TRBV7-9 and TRBJ2-7; D is possibly TRBD1 (5 bases). V was pared by 5 bases and J by 0 bases, with 8 bases between. The length of the CDR3 is 13 residues. Germline CDR1 SEHNR, CDR2 FQNEAQ (reference sequence). CDR3 amino acids: CASSPTASYEQYF. The DNA for the CDR3 is TGTGCCAGCAGCCCGACAGCCTCCTACGAGCAGTACTTC.

The chain carries TRBV7-8 and TRBJ2-1; the D is unclear. The CDR3 is made up of 16 amino acids. The germline V and J ends were trimmed by 1 base and 8 bases, with 18 bases remaining between them. Germline values: CDR1 SGHVS, CDR2 FQNEAQ. CDR3: CASSLGFLVVLDEQFF. In DNA, the CDR3 is TGTGCCAGCAGCTTAGGGTTCCTAGTCGTCCTAGATGAGCAGTTCTTC.

This clone was detected once. This rearrangement joins TRBV18 to TRBJ1-5; TRBD1 matches at 9 bases. The CDR3 loop spans 17 amino acids. With V trimmed by 4 bases and J by 0 bases, 7 bases remained unmatched. Germline CDR1 is KGHSH and CDR2 is LQKENI. In DNA form, the CDR3 reads TGTGCCAGCTCACAATTTCCGACAGGGGGTAGCAATCAGCCCCAGCATTTT. The encoded protein is CASSQFPTGGSNQPQHF.